This TCR beta chain is from a study of early T cells in non-severe SARS-CoV-2 infection. Study outcomes and limitations: Comparison of clonotypes with VDJdb favored anti-spike CD8 responses while missing private and CD4 specificities.

From germline, CDR1 is SGHTA and CDR2 FQGTGA. Trimming took 6 bases from V and 2 from J, leaving 10 bases between them. This CDR3 is built from 13 residues. This clonotype was detected a few times. Antigen specificity is unknown. Unique molecular identifiers were attached to individual cDNA molecules. TCRdb called the 5' RACE reads again in MiXCR, with one record for every CDR3 protein. The sample has fewer than 130,000 distinct CDR3 sequences; 10% to 15% are singletons. Sample: whole blood, taken at baseline. The chain employs TRBV7-3 and TRBJ2-5; unclear D gene. The receptor's source is an adult who was a healthcare worker with PCR-confirmed SARS-CoV-2 infection or an uninfected control (not recorded which). DNA for the CDR3: TGTGCCAGCAGTTACAGTATTCAAGAGACCCAGTACTTC. Translating gives CASSYSIQETQYF.